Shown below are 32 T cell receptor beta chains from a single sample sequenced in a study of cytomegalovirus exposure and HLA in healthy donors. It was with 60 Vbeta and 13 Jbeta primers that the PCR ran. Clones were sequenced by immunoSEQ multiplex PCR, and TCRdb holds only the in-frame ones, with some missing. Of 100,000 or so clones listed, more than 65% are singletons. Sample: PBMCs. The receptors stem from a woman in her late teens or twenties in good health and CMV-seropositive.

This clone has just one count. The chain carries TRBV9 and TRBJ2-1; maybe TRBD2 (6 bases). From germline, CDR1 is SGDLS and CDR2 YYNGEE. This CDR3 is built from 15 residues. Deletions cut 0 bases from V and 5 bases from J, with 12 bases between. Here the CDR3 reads CASSVGGSGDNEQFF. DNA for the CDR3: TGTGCCAGCAGCGTAGGGGGATCGGGGGACAATGAGCAGTTCTTC.

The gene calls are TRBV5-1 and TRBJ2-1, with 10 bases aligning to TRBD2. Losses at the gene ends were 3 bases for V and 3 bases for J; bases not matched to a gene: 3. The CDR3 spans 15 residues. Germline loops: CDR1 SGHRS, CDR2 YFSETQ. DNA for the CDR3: TGCGCCAGCAGCTCCGGGACTAGCGTCTACAATGAGCAGTTCTTC. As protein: CASSSGTSVYNEQFF.

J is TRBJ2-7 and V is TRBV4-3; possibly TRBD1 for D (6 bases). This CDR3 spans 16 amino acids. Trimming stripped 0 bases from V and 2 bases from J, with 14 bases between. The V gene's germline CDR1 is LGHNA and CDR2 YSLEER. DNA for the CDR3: TGCGCCAGCAGCCAAGACAGGGGACCAACGGCCTACGAGCAGTACTTC. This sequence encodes CASSQDRGPTAYEQYF.

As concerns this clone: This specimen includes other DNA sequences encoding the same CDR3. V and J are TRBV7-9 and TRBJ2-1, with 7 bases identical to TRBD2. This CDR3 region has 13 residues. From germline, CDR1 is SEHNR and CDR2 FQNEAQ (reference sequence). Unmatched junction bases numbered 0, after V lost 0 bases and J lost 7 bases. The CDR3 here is CASSLAGGNEQFF. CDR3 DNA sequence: TGTGCCAGCAGCTTAGCGGGAGGGAATGAGCAGTTCTTC.

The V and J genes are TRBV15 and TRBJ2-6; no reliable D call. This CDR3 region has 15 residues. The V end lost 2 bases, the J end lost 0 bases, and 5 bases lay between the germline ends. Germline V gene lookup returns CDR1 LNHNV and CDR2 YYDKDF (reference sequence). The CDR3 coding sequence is TGTGCCACCAGCAGACTTCCCTCTGGGGCCAACGTCCTGACTTTC. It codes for CATSRLPSGANVLTF.

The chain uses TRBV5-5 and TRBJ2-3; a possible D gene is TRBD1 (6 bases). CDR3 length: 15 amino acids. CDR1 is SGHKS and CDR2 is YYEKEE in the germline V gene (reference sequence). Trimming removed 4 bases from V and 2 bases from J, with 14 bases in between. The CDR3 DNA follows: TGTGCCAGCAGCCGAGAAAACAGGGACACAGATACGCAGTATTTT. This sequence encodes CASSRENRDTDTQYF. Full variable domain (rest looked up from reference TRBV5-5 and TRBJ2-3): DAGVTQSPTHLIKTRGQQVTLRCSPISGHKSVSWYQQVLGQGPQFIFQYYEKEERGRGNFPDRFSARQFPNYSSELNVNALLLGDSALYLCASSRENRDTDTQYFGPGTRLTVL.

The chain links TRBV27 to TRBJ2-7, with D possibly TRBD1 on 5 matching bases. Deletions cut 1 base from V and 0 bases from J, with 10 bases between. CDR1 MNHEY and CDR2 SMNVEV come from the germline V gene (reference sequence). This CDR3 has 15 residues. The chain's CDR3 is CASSLFQTASYEQYF. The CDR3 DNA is TGTGCCAGCAGTTTATTTCAGACAGCCTCCTACGAGCAGTACTTC.

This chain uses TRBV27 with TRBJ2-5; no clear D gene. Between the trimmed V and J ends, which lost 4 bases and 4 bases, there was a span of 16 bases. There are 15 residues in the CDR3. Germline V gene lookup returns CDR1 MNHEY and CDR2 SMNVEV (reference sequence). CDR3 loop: CASSSEVGVGETQYF. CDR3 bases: TGTGCCAGCAGTTCCGAAGTAGGAGTTGGAGAGACCCAGTACTTC.

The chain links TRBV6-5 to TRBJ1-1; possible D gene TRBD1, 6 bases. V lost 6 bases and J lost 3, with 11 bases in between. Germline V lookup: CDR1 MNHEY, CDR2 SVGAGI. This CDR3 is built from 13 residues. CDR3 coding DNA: TGTGCCAGCAGCAGGGGTTTTGACACTGAAGCTTTCTTT. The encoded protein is CASSRGFDTEAFF.

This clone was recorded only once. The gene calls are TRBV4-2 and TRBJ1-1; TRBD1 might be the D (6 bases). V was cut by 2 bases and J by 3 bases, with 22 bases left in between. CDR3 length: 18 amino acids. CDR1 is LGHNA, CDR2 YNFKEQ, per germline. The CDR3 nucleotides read TGTGCCAGCAGCCAATGGTTGCAGACAGGCACAGGAGACACTGAAGCTTTCTTT. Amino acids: CASSQWLQTGTGDTEAFF.

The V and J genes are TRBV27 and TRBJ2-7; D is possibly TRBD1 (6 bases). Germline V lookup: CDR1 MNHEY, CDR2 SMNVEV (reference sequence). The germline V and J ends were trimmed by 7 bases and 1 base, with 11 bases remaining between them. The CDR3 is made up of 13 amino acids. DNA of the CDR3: TGTGCCAGCAACCGACAGGATTCCTACGAGCAGTACTTC. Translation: CASNRQDSYEQYF.

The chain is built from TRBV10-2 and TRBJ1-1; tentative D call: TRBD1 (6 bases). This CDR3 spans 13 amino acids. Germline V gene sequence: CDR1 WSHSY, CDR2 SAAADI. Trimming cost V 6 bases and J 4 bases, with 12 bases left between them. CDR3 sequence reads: CASSTGYSTEAFF. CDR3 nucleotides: TGCGCCAGCAGCACAGGGTACAGCACTGAAGCTTTCTTT.

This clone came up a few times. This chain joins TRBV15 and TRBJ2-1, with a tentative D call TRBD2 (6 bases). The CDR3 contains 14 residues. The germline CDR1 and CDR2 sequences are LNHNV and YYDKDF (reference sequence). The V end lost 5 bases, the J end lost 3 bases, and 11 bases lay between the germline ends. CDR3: CATSWGLFYNEQFF. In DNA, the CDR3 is TGTGCCACCAGCTGGGGACTTTTCTACAATGAGCAGTTCTTC.

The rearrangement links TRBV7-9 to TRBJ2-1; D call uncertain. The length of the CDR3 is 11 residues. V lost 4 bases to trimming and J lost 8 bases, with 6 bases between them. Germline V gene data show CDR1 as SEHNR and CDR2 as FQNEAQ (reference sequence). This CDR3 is CASSSTDEQFF. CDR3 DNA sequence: TGTGCCAGCAGCTCTACCGATGAGCAGTTCTTC.

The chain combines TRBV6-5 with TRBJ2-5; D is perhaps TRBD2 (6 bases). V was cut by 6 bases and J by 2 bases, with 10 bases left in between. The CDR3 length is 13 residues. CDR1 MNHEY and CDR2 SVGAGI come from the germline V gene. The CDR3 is CASSSSVQETQYF. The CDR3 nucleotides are TGTGCCAGCAGCTCTAGCGTACAAGAGACCCAGTACTTC.

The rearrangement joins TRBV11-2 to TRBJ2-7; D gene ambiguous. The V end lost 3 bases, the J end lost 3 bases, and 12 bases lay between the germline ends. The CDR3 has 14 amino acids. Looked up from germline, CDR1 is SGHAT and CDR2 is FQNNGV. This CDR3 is CASSFGRLNYEQYF. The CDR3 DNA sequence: TGTGCCAGCAGCTTCGGTCGACTTAACTACGAGCAGTACTTC.

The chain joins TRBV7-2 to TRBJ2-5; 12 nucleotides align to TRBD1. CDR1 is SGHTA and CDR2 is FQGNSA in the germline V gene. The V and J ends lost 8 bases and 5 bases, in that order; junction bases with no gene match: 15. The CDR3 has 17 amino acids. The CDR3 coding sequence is TGTGCCAGCCGCGTTGACCGAGGGACAGGGGGCCGGGAGACCCAGTACTTC. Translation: CASRVDRGTGGRETQYF.

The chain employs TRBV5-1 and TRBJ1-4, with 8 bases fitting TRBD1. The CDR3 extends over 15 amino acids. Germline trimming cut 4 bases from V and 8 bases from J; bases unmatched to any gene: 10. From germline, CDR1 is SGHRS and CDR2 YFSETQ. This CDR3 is CASSLWGQDLEKLFF. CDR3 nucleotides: TGCGCCAGCAGCCTCTGGGGACAGGACTTAGAAAAACTGTTTTTT.

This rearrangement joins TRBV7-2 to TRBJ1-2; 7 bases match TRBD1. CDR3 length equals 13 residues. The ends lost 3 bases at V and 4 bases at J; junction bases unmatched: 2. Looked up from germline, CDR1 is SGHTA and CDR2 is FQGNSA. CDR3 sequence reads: CASSFGQVYGYTF. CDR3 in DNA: TGTGCCAGCAGCTTCGGACAGGTCTATGGCTACACCTTC.

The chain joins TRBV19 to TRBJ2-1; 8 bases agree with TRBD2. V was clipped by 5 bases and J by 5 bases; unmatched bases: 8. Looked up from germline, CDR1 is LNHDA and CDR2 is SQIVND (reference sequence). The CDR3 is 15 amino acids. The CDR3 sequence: CASSYYGRADNEQFF. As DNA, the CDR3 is TGTGCCAGTAGTTACTACGGGAGGGCAGACAATGAGCAGTTCTTC.

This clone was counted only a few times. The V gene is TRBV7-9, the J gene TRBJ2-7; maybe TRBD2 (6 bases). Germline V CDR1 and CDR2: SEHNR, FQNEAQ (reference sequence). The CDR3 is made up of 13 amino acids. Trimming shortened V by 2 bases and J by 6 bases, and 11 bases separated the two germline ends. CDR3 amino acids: CASSLWGESEQYF. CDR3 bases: TGTGCCAGCAGCTTATGGGGGGAGAGCGAGCAGTACTTC.

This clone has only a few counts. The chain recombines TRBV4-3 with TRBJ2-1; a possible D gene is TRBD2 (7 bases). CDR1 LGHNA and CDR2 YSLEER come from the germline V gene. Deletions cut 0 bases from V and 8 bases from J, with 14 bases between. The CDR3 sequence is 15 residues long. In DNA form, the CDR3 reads TGCGCCAGCAGCCAAGATCGGGGGGCCACAGATGAGCAGTTCTTC. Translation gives CASSQDRGATDEQFF.

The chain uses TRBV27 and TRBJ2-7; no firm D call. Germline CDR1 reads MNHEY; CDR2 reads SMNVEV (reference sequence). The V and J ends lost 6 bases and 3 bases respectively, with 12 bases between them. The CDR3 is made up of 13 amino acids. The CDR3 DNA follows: TGTGCCAGCAGCCCCCAGGTTAACTACGAGCAGTACTTC. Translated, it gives CASSPQVNYEQYF.

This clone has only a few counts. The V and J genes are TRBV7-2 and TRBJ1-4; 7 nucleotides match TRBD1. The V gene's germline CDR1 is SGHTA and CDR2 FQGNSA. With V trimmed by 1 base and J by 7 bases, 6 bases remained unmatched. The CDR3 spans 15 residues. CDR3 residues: CASSLVADRVEKLFF. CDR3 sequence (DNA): TGTGCCAGCAGCTTAGTGGCTGACAGGGTTGAAAAACTGTTTTTT.

The CDR3 is CASTRGPTYEQYF. The CDR3 nucleotides read TGTGCCAGCACCCGAGGCCCTACCTACGAGCAGTACTTC. The chain links TRBV6-5 to TRBJ2-7; D uncertain. V was shortened by 7 bases and J by 2 bases, with 12 bases between the two germline ends. The CDR3 runs to 13 residues. Germline V gene lookup returns CDR1 MNHEY and CDR2 SVGAGI.

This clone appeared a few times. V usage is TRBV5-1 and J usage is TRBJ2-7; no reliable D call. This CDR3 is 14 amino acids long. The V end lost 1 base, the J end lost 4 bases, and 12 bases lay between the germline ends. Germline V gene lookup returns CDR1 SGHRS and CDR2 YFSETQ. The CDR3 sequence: CASSLKRLPYEQYF. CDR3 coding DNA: TGCGCCAGCAGCTTGAAGCGACTCCCATACGAGCAGTACTTC.

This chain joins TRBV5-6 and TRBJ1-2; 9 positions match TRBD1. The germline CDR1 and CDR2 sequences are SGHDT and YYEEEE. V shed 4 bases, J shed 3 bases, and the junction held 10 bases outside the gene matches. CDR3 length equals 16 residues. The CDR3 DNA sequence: TGTGCCAGCAGCGGGCCGGGACAGGGAAGGTACTATGGCTACACCTTC. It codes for CASSGPGQGRYYGYTF.

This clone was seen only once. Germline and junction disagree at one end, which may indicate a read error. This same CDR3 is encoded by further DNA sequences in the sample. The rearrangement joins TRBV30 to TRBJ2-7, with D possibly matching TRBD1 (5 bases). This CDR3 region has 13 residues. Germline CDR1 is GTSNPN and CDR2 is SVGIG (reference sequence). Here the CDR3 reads CAWSVIAGYEQYF. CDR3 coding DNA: TGCGCCTGGAGCGTAATAGCAGGGTACGAGCAGTACTTC.

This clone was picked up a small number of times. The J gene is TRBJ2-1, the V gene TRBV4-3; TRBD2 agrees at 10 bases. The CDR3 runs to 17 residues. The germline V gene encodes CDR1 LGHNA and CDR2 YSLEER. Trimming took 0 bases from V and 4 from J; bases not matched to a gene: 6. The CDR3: CASSQEYPSGSYNEQFF. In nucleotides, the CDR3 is TGCGCCAGCAGCCAAGAATATCCTAGCGGGAGTTACAATGAGCAGTTCTTC.

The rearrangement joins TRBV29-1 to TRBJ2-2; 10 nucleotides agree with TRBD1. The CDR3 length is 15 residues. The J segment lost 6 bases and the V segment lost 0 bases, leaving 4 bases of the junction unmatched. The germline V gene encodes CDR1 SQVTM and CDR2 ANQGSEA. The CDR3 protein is CSVEEWGTGAGELFF. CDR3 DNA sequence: TGCAGCGTTGAAGAATGGGGGACAGGGGCCGGGGAGCTGTTTTTT.

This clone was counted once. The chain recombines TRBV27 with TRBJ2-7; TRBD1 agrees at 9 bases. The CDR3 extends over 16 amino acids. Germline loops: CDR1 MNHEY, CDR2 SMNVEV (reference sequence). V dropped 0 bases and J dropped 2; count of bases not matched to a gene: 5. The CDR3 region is CASSLSWTGEPYEQYF. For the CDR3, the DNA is TGTGCCAGCAGTTTATCTTGGACAGGGGAACCCTACGAGCAGTACTTC.

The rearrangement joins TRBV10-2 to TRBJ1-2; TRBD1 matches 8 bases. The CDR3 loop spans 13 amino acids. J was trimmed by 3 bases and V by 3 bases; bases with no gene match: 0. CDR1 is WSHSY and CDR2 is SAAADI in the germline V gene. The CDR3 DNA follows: TGCGCCAGCAGTGAACAGGGGGACTATGGCTACACCTTC. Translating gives CASSEQGDYGYTF.